A selection of T cell receptor beta chains follows, all from one sample in a study of blood T cells in healthy people across ages. MiXCR was run by TCRdb on the 5' RACE reads, yielding one entry per CDR3 protein. The top ten hold approximately 4% of the sample, which has about 720,000 distinct CDR3 sequences, approximately 25% seen once. These data also formed part of another study, on T cells of mothers and their children.

Specimen: blood. The origin of the receptors is a boy aged 5-17 years in good health. CDR3s include the opening cysteine and the closing phenylalanine or tryptophan. The D gene is left open where the match is weak. The size field is filled for only some rows; it gives once, few, many or a size class.

CDR3 protein: CASSFVPGGLYGYTF
CDR3 DNA: TGTGCCAGCAGTTTCGTCCCCGGCGGACTCTATGGCTACACCTTC
V gene: TRBV12-3/TRBV12-4
clone size: few
J gene: TRBJ1-2
D gene: .
CDR3 length: 15

CDR3 protein: CASSYSSGGGELFF
CDR3 DNA: TGTGCCAGCAGTTACTCTAGCGGAGGAGGGGAGCTGTTTTTT
V gene: TRBV6-5
clone size: .
J gene: TRBJ2-2
D gene: .
CDR3 length: 14

CDR3 protein: CASSQTPYGVQYF
CDR3 DNA: TGTGCCAGCAGCCAGACTCCCTATGGTGTTCAGTACTTC
V gene: TRBV4-2
clone size: .
J gene: TRBJ2-4
D gene: .
CDR3 length: 13

CDR3 protein: CASSLSFMGPKETQYF
CDR3 DNA: TGTGCCAGCAGCTTATCGTTCATGGGTCCCAAGGAGACCCAGTACTTC
V gene: TRBV13
clone size: .
J gene: TRBJ2-5
D gene: .
CDR3 length: 16

CDR3 protein: CASRRDRYSSYNEQFF
CDR3 DNA: TGTGCCAGCAGGCGTGACAGGTATAGCTCCTACAATGAGCAGTTCTTC
V gene: TRBV6-1
clone size: .
J gene: TRBJ2-1
D gene: .
CDR3 length: 16

CDR3 protein: CASSQEIAWFHEQFF
CDR3 DNA: TGCGCCAGCAGCCAAGAAATAGCCTGGTTCCATGAGCAGTTCTTC
V gene: TRBV4-1
clone size: few
J gene: TRBJ2-1
D gene: .
CDR3 length: 15

CDR3 protein: CASSMFSSYEQYF
CDR3 DNA: TGTGCCAGCAGCATGTTCTCCTCCTACGAGCAGTACTTC
V gene: TRBV12-3/TRBV12-4
clone size: many
J gene: TRBJ2-7
D gene: .
CDR3 length: 13

CDR3 protein: CASSFRDSAKNIQYF
CDR3 DNA: TGTGCCAGCAGTTTCCGGGACTCAGCCAAAAACATTCAGTACTTC
V gene: TRBV27
clone size: .
J gene: TRBJ2-4
D gene: .
CDR3 length: 15

CDR3 protein: CSAWDRVASPLHF
CDR3 DNA: TGCAGTGCTTGGGACAGGGTAGCCTCACCCCTCCACTTT
V gene: TRBV20-1
clone size: .
J gene: TRBJ1-6
D gene: TRBD1
CDR3 length: 13

CDR3 protein: CAAPQTYEQYF
CDR3 DNA: TGTGCCGCCCCACAGACCTACGAGCAGTACTTC
V gene: TRBV7-7
clone size: few
J gene: TRBJ2-7
D gene: .
CDR3 length: 11

CDR3 protein: CASSQDVQAGPYEQYF
CDR3 DNA: TGCGCCAGCAGCCAAGATGTACAGGCGGGCCCCTACGAGCAGTACTTC
V gene: TRBV4-3
clone size: .
J gene: TRBJ2-7
D gene: .
CDR3 length: 16

CDR3 protein: CASSIGSGGYNEQFF
CDR3 DNA: TGTGCCAGTAGTATTGGTAGCGGGGGGTACAATGAGCAGTTCTTC
V gene: TRBV19
clone size: .
J gene: TRBJ2-1
D gene: TRBD2
CDR3 length: 15

CDR3 protein: CASSEGLGTGALGQYF
CDR3 DNA: TGTGCCAGCAGTGAAGGACTCGGGACAGGGGCTTTGGGGCAGTACTTC
V gene: TRBV7-9
clone size: .
J gene: TRBJ2-7
D gene: TRBD1
CDR3 length: 16

CDR3 protein: CASSIEGGLYIQYF
CDR3 DNA: TGTGCCAGCAGTATCGAAGGAGGACTATACATTCAGTACTTC
V gene: TRBV6-2/TRBV6-3
clone size: .
J gene: TRBJ2-4
D gene: .
CDR3 length: 14

CDR3 protein: CSVDGSGNTIYF
CDR3 DNA: TGCAGCGTTGACGGGTCCGGAAACACCATATATTTT
V gene: TRBV29-1
clone size: few
J gene: TRBJ1-3
D gene: .
CDR3 length: 12

CDR3 protein: CSVAREINSPLHF
CDR3 DNA: TGCAGCGTGGCACGGGAGATTAATTCACCCCTCCACTTT
V gene: TRBV29-1
clone size: .
J gene: TRBJ1-6
D gene: .
CDR3 length: 13

CDR3 protein: CASTPFFENRGPVNQPQHF
CDR3 DNA: TGTGCCAGCACTCCCTTTTTTGAGAACAGGGGGCCCGTAAATCAGCCCCAGCATTTT
V gene: TRBV21-1
clone size: few
J gene: TRBJ1-5
D gene: .
CDR3 length: 19

CDR3 protein: CASSKHDPGQGPYEQYF
CDR3 DNA: TGTGCCAGTAGTAAGCATGACCCGGGACAGGGGCCCTACGAGCAGTACTTC
V gene: TRBV19
clone size: .
J gene: TRBJ2-7
D gene: TRBD1
CDR3 length: 17

CDR3 protein: CASSATSGGNEQFF
CDR3 DNA: TGTGCCAGCAGCGCGACTAGCGGGGGCAATGAGCAGTTCTTC
V gene: TRBV7-9
clone size: .
J gene: TRBJ2-1
D gene: TRBD2
CDR3 length: 14

CDR3 protein: CAISETGTMAETQYF
CDR3 DNA: TGTGCCATCAGTGAGACAGGGACGATGGCGGAGACCCAGTACTTC
V gene: TRBV10-3
clone size: .
J gene: TRBJ2-5
D gene: .
CDR3 length: 15

CDR3 protein: CASSLQGAVDQETQYF
CDR3 DNA: TGTGCCAGCAGCTTACAGGGGGCAGTAGACCAAGAGACCCAGTACTTC
V gene: TRBV11-2
clone size: many
J gene: TRBJ2-5
D gene: TRBD1
CDR3 length: 16

CDR3 protein: CASSSGQPSRNTEAFF
CDR3 DNA: TGTGCCAGCAGTTCGGGACAGCCCAGCCGAAACACTGAAGCTTTCTTT
V gene: TRBV27
clone size: .
J gene: TRBJ1-1
D gene: TRBD1
CDR3 length: 16

CDR3 protein: CSVEDGGEPETQYF
CDR3 DNA: TGCAGCGTTGAAGATGGCGGGGAACCCGAGACCCAGTACTTC
V gene: TRBV29-1
clone size: .
J gene: TRBJ2-5
D gene: .
CDR3 length: 14

CDR3 protein: CASTKQVGGEQFF
CDR3 DNA: TGTGCCAGCACCAAACAGGTTGGTGGGGAGCAGTTCTTC
V gene: TRBV28
clone size: .
J gene: TRBJ2-1
D gene: .
CDR3 length: 13

CDR3 protein: CASSKGTSGFDEQFF
CDR3 DNA: TGTGCCAGCAGCAAAGGGACTAGCGGGTTTGATGAGCAGTTCTTC
V gene: TRBV6-2/TRBV6-3
clone size: few
J gene: TRBJ2-1
D gene: TRBD2
CDR3 length: 15

CDR3 protein: CSVIGQGTTNEKLFF
CDR3 DNA: TGCAGCGTTATCGGACAGGGTACAACTAATGAAAAACTGTTTTTT
V gene: TRBV29-1
clone size: .
J gene: TRBJ1-4
D gene: TRBD1
CDR3 length: 15

CDR3 protein: CASSLSAEQYF
CDR3 DNA: TGCGCCAGCAGTTTATCAGCGGAGCAGTACTTC
V gene: TRBV27
clone size: .
J gene: TRBJ2-7
D gene: .
CDR3 length: 11

CDR3 protein: CSAPRQGIFGYTF
CDR3 DNA: TGCAGTGCTCCACGACAGGGTATCTTTGGCTACACCTTC
V gene: TRBV20-1
clone size: .
J gene: TRBJ1-2
D gene: TRBD1
CDR3 length: 13

CDR3 protein: CASSTSSGKFYEQYF
CDR3 DNA: TGTGCCAGCAGCACAAGTAGCGGGAAGTTCTACGAGCAGTACTTC
V gene: TRBV13
clone size: few
J gene: TRBJ2-7
D gene: TRBD2
CDR3 length: 15

CDR3 protein: CASSSSDSSPLHF
CDR3 DNA: TGTGCCAGCAGCTCCTCGGATTCTTCACCCCTCCACTTT
V gene: TRBV7-9
clone size: .
J gene: TRBJ1-6
D gene: .
CDR3 length: 13

CDR3 protein: CSANYRNKNIQYF
CDR3 DNA: TGCAGTGCCAACTATCGTAACAAAAACATTCAGTACTTC
V gene: TRBV20-1
clone size: few
J gene: TRBJ2-4
D gene: .
CDR3 length: 13

CDR3 protein: CATVGVTDTQYF
CDR3 DNA: TGTGCCACCGTCGGGGTCACAGATACGCAGTATTTT
V gene: TRBV28
clone size: .
J gene: TRBJ2-3
D gene: .
CDR3 length: 12

CDR3 protein: CASSRLLGMDQPQHF
CDR3 DNA: TGTGCCAGCAGCCGCCTTTTGGGGATGGATCAGCCCCAGCATTTT
V gene: TRBV7-2
clone size: few
J gene: TRBJ1-5
D gene: .
CDR3 length: 15

CDR3 protein: CSGTDRGGRKLFF
CDR3 DNA: TGCAGCGGGACCGACAGGGGTGGGCGAAAACTGTTTTTT
V gene: TRBV29-1
clone size: few
J gene: TRBJ1-4
D gene: TRBD1
CDR3 length: 13

CDR3 protein: CASTPGVPYNSPLHF
CDR3 DNA: TGTGCCAGCACTCCAGGGGTCCCCTATAATTCACCCCTCCACTTT
V gene: TRBV27
clone size: few
J gene: TRBJ1-6
D gene: .
CDR3 length: 15

CDR3 protein: CASSSSVENTQYF
CDR3 DNA: TGTGCCAGCAGCTCCTCCGTAGAGAATACGCAGTATTTT
V gene: TRBV7-3
clone size: .
J gene: TRBJ2-3
D gene: .
CDR3 length: 13

CDR3 protein: CASSPDSEYQETQYF
CDR3 DNA: TGTGCCAGCTCGCCCGACTCAGAGTACCAAGAGACCCAGTACTTC
V gene: TRBV18
clone size: few
J gene: TRBJ2-5
D gene: .
CDR3 length: 15

CDR3 protein: CASKSGSGPYEQYF
CDR3 DNA: TGTGCCAGCAAATCCGGGAGTGGCCCCTACGAGCAGTACTTC
V gene: TRBV5-5
clone size: once
J gene: TRBJ2-7
D gene: .
CDR3 length: 14

CDR3 protein: CASSYGAAGKLFF
CDR3 DNA: TGTGCCAGCAGTTACGGTGCAGCGGGAAAACTGTTTTTT
V gene: TRBV6-5
clone size: .
J gene: TRBJ1-4
D gene: .
CDR3 length: 13

CDR3 protein: CASSQDRRTQETQYF
CDR3 DNA: TGCGCCAGCAGCCAAGACCGGCGGACCCAAGAGACCCAGTACTTC
V gene: TRBV4-3
clone size: .
J gene: TRBJ2-5
D gene: .
CDR3 length: 15

CDR3 protein: CASSPWGVDGYTF
CDR3 DNA: TGTGCCAGCAGCCCCTGGGGGGTAGATGGCTACACCTTC
V gene: TRBV12-3/TRBV12-4
clone size: .
J gene: TRBJ1-2
D gene: .
CDR3 length: 13

CDR3 protein: CASTAFTYEQYF
CDR3 DNA: TGTGCCAGCACTGCTTTTACCTACGAGCAGTACTTC
V gene: TRBV25-1
clone size: few
J gene: TRBJ2-7
D gene: .
CDR3 length: 12

CDR3 protein: CASSLGRQGTTYEQYF
CDR3 DNA: TGTGCCAGCAGCTTAGGGAGACAGGGGACTACCTACGAGCAGTACTTC
V gene: TRBV7-2
clone size: .
J gene: TRBJ2-7
D gene: .
CDR3 length: 16

CDR3 protein: CASSEAQFYNEKLFF
CDR3 DNA: TGTGCCAGCAGTGAAGCGCAGTTTTATAATGAAAAACTGTTTTTT
V gene: TRBV2
clone size: once
J gene: TRBJ1-4
D gene: .
CDR3 length: 15

CDR3 protein: CASSLLRKDEQYF
CDR3 DNA: TGTGCCAGCAGTCTGCTGAGAAAGGACGAGCAGTACTTC
V gene: TRBV6-2/TRBV6-3
clone size: .
J gene: TRBJ2-7
D gene: .
CDR3 length: 13

CDR3 protein: CSAPTSGRTHEQFF
CDR3 DNA: TGCAGTGCCCCGACTAGCGGGAGGACCCATGAGCAGTTCTTC
V gene: TRBV20-1
clone size: .
J gene: TRBJ2-1
D gene: TRBD2
CDR3 length: 14

CDR3 protein: CASSQGIGREKLFF
CDR3 DNA: TGTGCCAGCAGCCAAGGTATAGGGAGAGAAAAACTGTTTTTT
V gene: TRBV4-2
clone size: few
J gene: TRBJ1-4
D gene: .
CDR3 length: 14

CDR3 protein: CASSQEIKPLSGNTIYF
CDR3 DNA: TGCGCCAGCAGCCAAGAAATAAAACCTCTCTCTGGAAACACCATATATTTT
V gene: TRBV4-1
clone size: few
J gene: TRBJ1-3
D gene: .
CDR3 length: 17

CDR3 protein: CSVVGQAGASDTQYF
CDR3 DNA: TGCAGCGTTGTGGGTCAAGCGGGGGCCTCAGATACGCAGTATTTT
V gene: TRBV29-1
clone size: .
J gene: TRBJ2-3
D gene: TRBD2
CDR3 length: 15

CDR3 protein: CAISDIQGPQHF
CDR3 DNA: TGTGCCATCAGTGATATACAGGGACCCCAGCATTTT
V gene: TRBV10-3
clone size: few
J gene: TRBJ1-5
D gene: .
CDR3 length: 12